Sequencing of this TCR beta chain was carried out in a study of shared clonotypes between healthy human individuals. Naive CD8 isolation took CD45RO-negative cells positively selected for CCR7 and excluded terminally differentiated effector memory CD45RA+ cells. The CDR3 spans 14 residues. The V end was cut by 7 bases, the J end by 5 bases, with 17 bases between. CDR1 and CDR2 (germline): SQVTM, ANQGSEA. Original handling: Because ImmunoSEQ provided only junction sequences with no quality scores, the filtering differed. Produced via immunoSEQ multiplex PCR; TCRdb's table is partial and in-frame only. The DNA gave D and trimming, while V, J and clone size come from that table. The data hold a few million clones, with 93% observed a single time.

V is TRBV29-1 and J is TRBJ1-4; tentative D call: TRBD1 (6 bases). This receptor was obtained from a man between 18 and 35 years old in good health. Some clones in this sample may be carry-over from other donors' samples. Sequencing was carried out using naive CD8+ T cells from PBMCs. The CDR3 protein is CSAASDRRNEKLFF. The CDR3 DNA sequence: TGCAGCGCTGCTTCGGACAGACGAAATGAAAAACTGTTTTTT.